Following are 20 T cell receptor beta chains from one sample sequenced in a study of blood T cell repertoires in COVID-19. The protocol was immunoSEQ multiplex PCR, while the TCRdb copy is restricted to in-frame clones and leaves out a portion. In the table there are over 250,000 clones, 70% to 90% of which are singletons. Sequencing was carried out using PBMCs or T cells enriched from blood (not recorded which). Every receptor here comes from a woman aged 25 to 39 who had recovered from COVID-19.

The chain carries TRBV11-2 and TRBJ2-1; 12 nucleotides match TRBD2. CDR3 size: 18 residues. The germline gives CDR1 SGHAT, CDR2 FQNNGV. The junction had 10 bases not matched to a gene; V was cut back by 2 bases and J by 5 bases. CDR3 loop: CASSLKQLAGGPDNEQFF. CDR3 DNA sequence: TGTGCCAGCAGCTTAAAACAGCTAGCGGGGGGGCCTGACAATGAGCAGTTCTTC.

The V gene is TRBV28, the J gene TRBJ2-7; the match to TRBD1 covers 10 bases. Germline assignment: CDR1 MDHEN and CDR2 SYDVKM. V gave up 7 bases and J gave up 2 bases; unmatched junction bases: 8. The CDR3 runs 15 residues. CDR3 sequence (DNA): TGTGCCAGCACTTCCTACGGACAGGGGGCCTACGAGCAGTACTTC. It translates to CASTSYGQGAYEQYF.

The V gene is TRBV18, the J gene TRBJ2-7, with TRBD2 matching over 10 bases. There are 16 residues in the CDR3. V lost 6 bases and J lost 1; bases outside the gene matches: 9. Germline V gene sequence: CDR1 KGHSH, CDR2 LQKENI. The CDR3 reads CASSPLLAGDSYEQYF. As DNA, the CDR3 is TGTGCCAGCTCTCCTTTGCTAGCGGGGGATTCCTACGAGCAGTACTTC.

The chain uses TRBV5-1 and TRBJ2-1, with 14 bases matching TRBD2. After removal of 3 bases from V and 6 bases from J, the junction contained 14 bases not matched to a gene. This CDR3 spans 19 amino acids. CDR1 is SGHRS and CDR2 is YFSETQ in the germline V gene. CDR3: CASSSGLAGALGMGNEQFF. The CDR3 bases are TGCGCCAGCAGCTCGGGACTAGCGGGAGCTCTAGGAATGGGCAATGAGCAGTTCTTC.

The rearrangement links TRBV7-9 to TRBJ1-6; 8 bases match TRBD1. The ends lost 5 bases at V and 7 bases at J; junction bases unmatched: 7. The CDR3 length is 15 residues. Per the germline V gene, CDR1 is SEHNR and CDR2 is FQNEAQ (reference sequence). The CDR3 DNA reads as TGTGCCAGCAGCGCCGGGACAGGCCACAATTCACCCCTCCACTTT. This gives the protein CASSAGTGHNSPLHF.

The V call is TRBV27, the J call TRBJ1-2; D ambiguous. Trimming cost V 5 bases and J 4 bases, with 17 bases left between them. This CDR3 spans 15 amino acids. Germline CDR1 MNHEY, CDR2 SMNVEV (reference sequence). This CDR3 reads CASSTTPGLGYGYTF. CDR3 DNA: TGTGCCAGCAGTACGACACCGGGGTTAGGCTATGGCTACACCTTC.

V is TRBV5-1 and J is TRBJ2-2; D might be TRBD2 (7 bases). The ends were cut back, 1 base at V and 4 bases at J, with 14 bases in the middle. CDR1 and CDR2 from the germline V gene are SGHRS and YFSETQ. This CDR3 contains 16 residues. In DNA, the CDR3 is TGCGCCAGCAGCTTGTGGGGGGGCCTTGGCACCGGGGAGCTGTTTTTT. Translating gives CASSLWGGLGTGELFF. Together with reference TRBV5-1 and TRBJ2-2, the CDR3 gives the full variable domain: KAGVTQTPRYLIKTRGQQVTLSCSPISGHRSVSWYQQTPGQGLQFLFEYFSETQRNKGNFPGRFSGRQFSNSRSEMNVSTLELGDSALYLCASSLWGGLGTGELFFGEGSRLTVL.

This clone was found once. The V and J genes are TRBV5-1 and TRBJ2-4, with 9 bases matching TRBD1. Germline V CDR1 and CDR2: SGHRS, YFSETQ. CDR3 size: 18 residues. V trimming: 2 bases; J trimming: 1 base; junction bases outside the gene matches: 10. Here the CDR3 DNA reads TGCGCCAGCAGCTTAGGTGGGGGGACAGGGAACGCCAAAAACATTCAGTACTTC. This translates into CASSLGGGTGNAKNIQYF.

The chain employs TRBV27 and TRBJ1-2; D perhaps matches TRBD1 (6 bases). The CDR3 has 15 amino acids. Trimming removed 5 bases from V and 1 base from J, with 14 bases in between. Germline V lookup: CDR1 MNHEY, CDR2 SMNVEV (reference sequence). Here the CDR3 DNA reads TGTGCCAGCAGTCCCGGGGGAGGGGGTAACTATGGCTACACCTTC. This encodes CASSPGGGGNYGYTF.

Concerning this clone itself: This same CDR3 is encoded by further DNA sequences in the sample. The gene calls are TRBV5-1 and TRBJ1-4, with 7 bases fitting TRBD1. The CDR3 covers 14 residues. Germline CDR1 SGHRS, CDR2 YFSETQ. Trimming removed 1 base from V and 8 bases from J; junction bases left unmatched: 5. CDR3 nucleotide sequence: TGCGCCAGCAGCTTGATTCAGGGGGGAGAAAAACTGTTTTTT. Its protein is CASSLIQGGEKLFF. Full variable domain (rest looked up from reference TRBV5-1 and TRBJ1-4): KAGVTQTPRYLIKTRGQQVTLSCSPISGHRSVSWYQQTPGQGLQFLFEYFSETQRNKGNFPGRFSGRQFSNSRSEMNVSTLELGDSALYLCASSLIQGGEKLFFGSGTQLSVL.

The gene calls are TRBV6-5 and TRBJ1-5; D might be TRBD1 (6 bases). In germline, CDR1 is MNHEY, CDR2 SVGAGI. Trimming removed 5 bases from V and 4 bases from J, with 15 bases in between. The CDR3 sequence is 15 residues long. CDR3 sequence reads: CASSPRTVGNQPQHF. Written as DNA, the CDR3 is TGTGCCAGCAGTCCTCGGACAGTGGGGAATCAGCCCCAGCATTTT.

The V and J genes are TRBV21-1 and TRBJ1-5; the table gives TRBD1 as D, unverified against the DNA. TRBV21-1 is shown as a pseudogene. The CDR3 loop spans 13 amino acids. The DNA of the CDR3 is TGTGCCAGCAGCAAAGGGACAGTGAGAATGGGGCATTTT. As protein: CASSKGTVRMGHF.

The chain joins TRBV9 to TRBJ1-2; TRBD1 might be the D (6 bases). The V gene lost 0 bases and the J gene lost 4 bases, with 13 bases spanning the gap. CDR1 and CDR2 (germline): SGDLS, YYNGEE. The CDR3 sequence is 15 residues long. This CDR3 reads CASSVDRSDSYGYTF. The DNA of the CDR3 is TGTGCCAGCAGCGTAGACCGGTCGGACAGCTATGGCTACACCTTC.

J is TRBJ1-1 and V is TRBV28; weak D call: TRBD1 (6 bases). The CDR3 runs to 13 residues. Looked up from germline, CDR1 is MDHEN and CDR2 is SYDVKM. V was shortened by 7 bases and J by 5 bases, with 14 bases between the two germline ends. CDR3: CASNYGGLTEAFF. The CDR3 DNA is TGTGCCAGCAACTACGGGGGGCTGACTGAAGCTTTCTTT. Complete variable domain (other parts from reference TRBV28 and TRBJ1-1): DVKVTQSSRYLVKRTGEKVFLECVQDMDHENMFWYRQDPGLGLRLIYFSYDVKMKEKGDIPEGYSVSREKKERFSLILESASTNQTSMYLCASNYGGLTEAFFGQGTRLTVV.

The DNA of the CDR3 is TGCAGCGTGGGGGGGGGAGAAGCTTTCTTT. Encoded protein: CSVGGGEAFF. V and J are TRBV29-1 and TRBJ1-1; possible D gene TRBD1, 5 bases. Between the trimmed V and J ends, which lost 6 bases and 8 bases, there was a span of 10 bases. The CDR3 contains 10 residues. CDR1 is SQVTM, CDR2 ANQGSEA, per germline.

The chain links TRBV4-1 to TRBJ2-1; TRBD2 might be the D (6 bases). V was shortened by 3 bases and J by 2 bases, with 14 bases between the two germline ends. This CDR3 comprises 16 residues. Germline-derived CDR1 and CDR2 are MGHRA and YSYEKL. The CDR3 reads CASSHAPGGTYNEQFF. The CDR3, as DNA: TGCGCCAGCAGCCATGCCCCCGGGGGAACCTACAATGAGCAGTTCTTC.

This clone appeared once. The chain joins TRBV9 to TRBJ2-5, with a weak D call TRBD2 (6 bases). CDR3 length equals 15 residues. From germline, CDR1 is SGDLS and CDR2 YYNGEE. Trimming took 0 bases from V and 3 from J, leaving 12 bases between them. CDR3: CASSVAGTPKETQYF. For the CDR3, the DNA is TGTGCCAGCAGCGTAGCGGGGACTCCTAAAGAGACCCAGTACTTC.

The chain employs TRBV13 and TRBJ2-6; maybe TRBD1 (6 bases). The V gene lost 4 bases and the J gene lost 0 bases, with 16 bases spanning the gap. There are 18 residues in the CDR3. The germline V gene has CDR1 PRHDT and CDR2 FYEKMQ (reference sequence). CDR3 in DNA: TGTGCCAGCAGCTACAGGGTCTCTGTGCTCTCTGGGGCCAACGTCCTGACTTTC. This gives the protein CASSYRVSVLSGANVLTF.

The rearrangement uses TRBV7-9 and TRBJ2-5; TRBD2 agrees at 8 bases. The V gene end was trimmed by 6 bases and the J gene end by 3 bases; junction bases not matched to a gene: 6. Germline CDR1 reads SEHNR; CDR2 reads FQNEAQ (reference sequence). The CDR3 spans 14 residues. In DNA form, the CDR3 reads TGTGCCAGCAGTTCCAAAGCGGGGGAAGAGACCCAGTACTTC. Its translation is CASSSKAGEETQYF.

V gene TRBV7-9 combines with J gene TRBJ2-3; D possibly corresponds to TRBD2 (7 bases). CDR3 size: 18 residues. Germline V lookup: CDR1 SEHNR, CDR2 FQNEAQ (reference sequence). V dropped 2 bases and J dropped 6 bases, with 24 bases sitting between them. CDR3 nucleotide sequence: TGTGCCAGCAGCTTATCCCGGATCGGGCGGGGGCGGAGGGATACGCAGTATTTT. This encodes CASSLSRIGRGRRDTQYF.